The present TCR beta chain was sequenced within a study of early T cells in non-severe SARS-CoV-2 infection. Study-level background: Sequencing used unsorted whole-blood bulk RNA, so chains lack pairing. Study results and limitations: VDJdb matching favored anti-spike CD8 responses, missing private and CD4 specificities.

Unique molecular identifier tags were affixed to discrete cDNA molecules. Using its own MiXCR run on the 5' RACE reads, TCRdb lists one record per CDR3 protein. This sample yields approximately 84,000 distinct CDR3 sequences, of which approximately 13% are seen a single time; 6% belongs to the top ten. The CDR3 totals 13 residues. Trimming took off 6 bases at V and 5 bases at J, with 13 bases between the two ends. The germline gives CDR1 SEHNR, CDR2 FQNEAQ (reference sequence). This clonotype was observed a few times. Its antigen is currently unknown. The source of this sequence is an adult who was a healthcare worker with PCR-confirmed SARS-CoV-2 infection or an uninfected control (not recorded which). Material: whole blood. This chain joins TRBV7-9 and TRBJ1-2; no firm D call. CDR3 protein: CASRRDTHYGYTF. For the CDR3, the DNA is TGTGCCAGCAGACGAGACACCCATTATGGCTACACCTTC.